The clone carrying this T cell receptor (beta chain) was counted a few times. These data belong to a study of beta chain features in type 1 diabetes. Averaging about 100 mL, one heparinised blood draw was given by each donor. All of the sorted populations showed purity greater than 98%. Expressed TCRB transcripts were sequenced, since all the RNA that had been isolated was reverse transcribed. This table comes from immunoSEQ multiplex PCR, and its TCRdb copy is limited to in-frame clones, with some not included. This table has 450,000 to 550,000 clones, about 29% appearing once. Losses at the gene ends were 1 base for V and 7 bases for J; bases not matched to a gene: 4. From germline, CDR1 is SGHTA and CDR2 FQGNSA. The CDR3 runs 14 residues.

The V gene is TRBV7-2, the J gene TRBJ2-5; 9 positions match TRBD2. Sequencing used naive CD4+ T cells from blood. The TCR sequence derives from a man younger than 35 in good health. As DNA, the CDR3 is TGTGCCAGCAGCTTAGTTAGCGGGAGTACGACCCAGTACTTC. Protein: CASSLVSGSTTQYF. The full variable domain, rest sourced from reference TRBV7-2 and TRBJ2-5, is GAGVSQSPSNKVTEKGKDVELRCDPISGHTALYWYRQSLGQGLEFLIYFQGNSAPDKSGLPSDRFSAERTGGSVSTLTIQRTQQEDSAVYLCASSLVSGSTTQYFGPGTRLLVL.